This T cell receptor beta chain was sequenced for a study of blood T cell repertoires in COVID-19. Study-level information: Material from acute and convalescent COVID-19 was sourced from the United States, Italy and Spain. Sources were T cells, B-cell-depleted T cells, or PBMCs; the material itself was cDNA or gDNA.

This clone came up once. This CDR3 region has 15 residues. The J segment lost 6 bases and the V segment lost 5 bases, leaving 6 bases of the junction unmatched. Germline-derived CDR1 and CDR2 are SGHAT and FQNNGV. How the authors handled the data: Cell counts per sample came from amplifying reference gene primers. Data came from immunoSEQ multiplex PCR; TCRdb stores just in-frame clones and leaves some out. The V and J calls and clone size are taken from that table; D and trimming were inferred from the DNA. The sample holds roughly 120,000 clones, roughly nine tenths seen once. The J gene is TRBJ2-7, the V gene TRBV11-2, with 14 bases identical to TRBD2. The sequenced sample was peripheral blood. The receptor comes from a man in his 70s with active or convalescent COVID-19. The CDR3 spells CASSPGLAGGSEQYF. The CDR3 DNA is TGTGCCAGCAGCCCAGGACTAGCGGGAGGATCCGAGCAGTACTTC.